The clone carrying this T cell receptor beta chain was recorded only once. Original data processing: Amplification from reference gene primers served as the basis for estimated nucleated cell counts. This table comes from immunoSEQ multiplex PCR, and its TCRdb copy is limited to in-frame clones, with some not included. From that table come the V and J calls and clone size; the DNA was used to work out D and trimming. The table includes 100,000 to 150,000 clones, 75% to 85% detected once. The data derive from a study of blood T cell repertoires in COVID-19. Study-level background: Some COVID-19 samples were acute and others convalescent; all came from the United States, Italy and Spain. T cells, B-cell-depleted T cells, or PBMCs provided the cDNA or gDNA that served as material.

Germline V gene sequence: CDR1 SGHAT, CDR2 FQNNGV. The V segment lost 8 bases and the J segment 1 base; nucleotides outside the gene matches: 0. CDR3 size: 12 residues. Sequences were obtained from peripheral blood. This TCR came from a woman aged 45 to 65 with acute or convalescent COVID-19. The chain combines TRBV11-2 with TRBJ2-3; 7 bases fit TRBD2. The CDR3 loop is CASGGGTDTQYF. The CDR3 nucleotides are TGTGCCAGCGGGGGGGGCACAGATACGCAGTATTTT. Looking up the rest from reference TRBV11-2 and TRBJ2-3 gives the full variable domain: EAGVAQSPRYKIIEKRQSVAFWCNPISGHATLYWYQQILGQGPKLLIQFQNNGVVDDSQLPKDRFSAERLKGVDSTLKIQPAKLEDSAVYLCASGGGTDTQYFGPGTRLTVL.